Reported below is one TCR beta chain. Its matching antigen is unknown. The sample comes from a study of CD8+CD57+ T cells in acquired aplastic anemia. Overall study: Sorted cells (CD4+ and CD8+) yielded DNA amounts that averaged approximately 3.1 ug.

V lost 0 bases, J lost 5 bases, and 10 bases stayed unmatched. Germline V gives CDR1 SGHRS, CDR2 YFSETQ. This CDR3 spans 17 amino acids. General study points: About 27 shared CD8+ CDR3s appeared highly expressed within patients' immunodominant clones.

For sequencing, patients were chosen who had shown expansion of CD8+CD57+ cells by flow cytometry. No therapy was given to patients before blood sampling. Genomic DNA served as template for TCR beta VDJ and CDR3 profiling. TCRdb passed the reads through MiXCR, listing each CDR3 protein once. This sample has around 200,000 distinct CDR3 sequences; 65% occur once, and the top ten carry around 50%. Sequencing was performed on sorted CD4+, CD8+, or CD8+CD57+ T cells (not recorded which) from PBMCs. V usage is TRBV5-1 and J usage is TRBJ2-3, with 9 bases matching TRBD2. The sequence was obtained from a human donor with aplastic anemia. Here the CDR3 DNA reads TGCGCCAGCAGCTTGGCGTGTCTAGGCGGGGGGGAAGATACGCAGTATTTT. It specifies CASSLACLGGGEDTQYF.